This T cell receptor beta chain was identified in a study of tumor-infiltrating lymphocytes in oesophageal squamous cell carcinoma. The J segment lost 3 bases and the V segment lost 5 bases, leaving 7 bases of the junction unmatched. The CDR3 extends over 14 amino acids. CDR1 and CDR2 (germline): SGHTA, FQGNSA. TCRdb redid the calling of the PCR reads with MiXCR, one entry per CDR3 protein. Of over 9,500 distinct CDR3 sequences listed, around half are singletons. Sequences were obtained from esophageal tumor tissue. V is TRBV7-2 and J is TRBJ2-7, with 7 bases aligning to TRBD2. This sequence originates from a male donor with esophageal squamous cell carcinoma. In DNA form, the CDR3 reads TGTGCCAGCAGCGCAGCAGCGGGGTTCTACGAGCAGTACTTC. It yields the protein CASSAAAGFYEQYF.